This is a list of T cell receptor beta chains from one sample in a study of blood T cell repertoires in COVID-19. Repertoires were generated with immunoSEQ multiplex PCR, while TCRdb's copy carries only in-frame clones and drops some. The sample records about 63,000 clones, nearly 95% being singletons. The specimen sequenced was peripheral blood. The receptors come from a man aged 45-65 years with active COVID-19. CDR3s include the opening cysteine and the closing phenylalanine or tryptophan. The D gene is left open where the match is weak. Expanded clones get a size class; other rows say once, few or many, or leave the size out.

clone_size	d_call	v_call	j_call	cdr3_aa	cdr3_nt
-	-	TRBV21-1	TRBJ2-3	CASSLGGSMADTQYF	TGTGCCAGCAGCTTAGGCGGGAGTATGGCGGATACGCAGTATTTT
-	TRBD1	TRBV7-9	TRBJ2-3	CASSRTGDRLDTQYF	TGTGCCAGCAGCCGCACAGGGGATCGGTTAGATACGCAGTATTTT
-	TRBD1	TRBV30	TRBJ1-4	CAWTTGAINEKLFF	TGTGCCTGGACCACAGGGGCCATTAATGAAAAACTGTTTTTT
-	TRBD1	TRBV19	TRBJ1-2	CASTGQAYGYTF	TGTGCCAGTACTGGACAGGCCTATGGCTACACCTTC
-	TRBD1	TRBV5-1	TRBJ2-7	CASSGSTGNYEQYF	TGCGCCAGCAGCGGGTCGACAGGGAACTACGAGCAGTACTTC
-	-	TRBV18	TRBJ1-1	CASSRGGYTEAFF	TGTGCCAGCTCACGGGGAGGCTACACTGAAGCTTTCTTT
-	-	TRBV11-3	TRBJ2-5	CASSKTGTSGETQYF	TGTGCCAGCAGCAAAACCGGGACAAGTGGAGAGACCCAGTACTTC
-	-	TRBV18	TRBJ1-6	CASSSRGRSSYNSPLHF	TGTGCCAGCTCCTCGAGAGGGAGGTCGTCCTATAATTCACCCCTCCACTTT
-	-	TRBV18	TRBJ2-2	CASSPVADGELFF	TGTGCCAGCTCACCAGTGGCGGACGGGGAGCTGTTTTTT
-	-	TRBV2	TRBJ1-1	CASSTGNTEAFF	TGTGCCAGCAGTACCGGGAACACTGAAGCTTTCTTT
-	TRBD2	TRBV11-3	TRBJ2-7	CASSFWGGRRGYEQYF	TGTGCCAGCAGCTTTTGGGGAGGGAGACGAGGCTACGAGCAGTACTTC
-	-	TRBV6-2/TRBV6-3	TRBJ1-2	CASSFGQTYGYTF	TGTGCCAGCAGTTTTGGACAGACCTATGGCTACACCTTC
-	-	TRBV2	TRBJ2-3	CASSAFLGGTDTQYF	TGTGCCAGCAGTGCTTTCCTAGGAGGCACAGATACGCAGTATTTT
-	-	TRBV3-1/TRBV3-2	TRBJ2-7	CASSQHSGTSYEQYF	TGTGCCAGCAGCCAGCATAGCGGAACCTCCTACGAGCAGTACTTC
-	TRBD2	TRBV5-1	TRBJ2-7	CASRSGASSYEQYF	TGCGCCAGCAGGAGCGGGGCGAGCTCCTACGAGCAGTACTTC
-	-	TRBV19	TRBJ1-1	CASSIRRGYAEAFF	TGTGCCAGTAGTATACGCAGGGGATACGCTGAAGCTTTCTTT
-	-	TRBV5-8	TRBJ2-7	CASSERYEQYF	TGTGCCAGCAGCGAGAGATACGAGCAGTACTTC
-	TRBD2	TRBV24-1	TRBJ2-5	CATSAPGGYQETQYF	TGTGCCACCAGTGCCCCGGGGGGGTACCAAGAGACCCAGTACTTC
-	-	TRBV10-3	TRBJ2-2	CAISEVVRGGELFF	TGTGCCATCAGTGAGGTAGTCCGGGGCGGGGAGCTGTTTTTT
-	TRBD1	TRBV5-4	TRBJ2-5	CASSLGQGSGETQYF	TGTGCCAGCAGCCTCGGACAGGGCTCGGGGGAGACCCAGTACTTC
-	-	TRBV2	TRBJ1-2	CASSARHVGYTF	TGTGCCAGCAGTGCCCGACATGTGGGCTACACCTTC
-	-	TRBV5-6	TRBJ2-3	CASSSGSRSTDTQYF	TGTGCCAGCAGCTCCGGGAGCCGTAGCACAGATACGCAGTATTTT
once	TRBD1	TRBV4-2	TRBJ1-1	CASSQGPLDREAFF	TGTGCCAGCAGCCAAGGGCCCTTGGACAGGGAAGCTTTCTTT
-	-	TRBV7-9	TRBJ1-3	CASSLYRDTGNTIYF	TGTGCCAGCAGCTTGTACAGGGACACTGGAAACACCATATATTTT
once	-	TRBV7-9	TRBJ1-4	CASSPIEGRLNEKLFF	TGTGCCAGCAGCCCCATAGAGGGTCGACTTAATGAAAAACTGTTTTTT
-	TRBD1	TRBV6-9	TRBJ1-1	CASSPGTEKTMNTEAFF	TGTGCCAGCAGCCCGGGGACAGAGAAAACCATGAACACTGAAGCTTTCTTT
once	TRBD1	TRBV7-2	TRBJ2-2	CASSSDRVSAGELFF	TGTGCCAGCAGCTCCGACAGGGTTTCCGCCGGGGAGCTGTTTTTT
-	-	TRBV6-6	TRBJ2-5	CASRRETQYF	TGTGCCAGCAGGCGGGAGACCCAGTACTTC
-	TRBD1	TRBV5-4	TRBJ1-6	CASTRLDRGYSPLHF	TGTGCCAGCACCAGACTCGACAGGGGTTATTCACCCCTCCACTTT
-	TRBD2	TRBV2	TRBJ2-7	CATGGAASYEQYF	TGTGCCACCGGGGGGGCAGCCTCCTACGAGCAGTACTTC
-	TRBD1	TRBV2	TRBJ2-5	CAINRGHETQYF	TGTGCCATAAACAGGGGGCACGAGACCCAGTACTTC
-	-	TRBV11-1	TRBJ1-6	CASSPGTPGRGSPLHF	TGTGCCAGCAGCCCCGGGACTCCTGGTCGTGGTTCACCCCTCCACTTT
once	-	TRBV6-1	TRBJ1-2	CASSEGPIVSPLTYYGYTF	TGTGCCAGCAGTGAAGGACCGATTGTCAGTCCCTTGACTTACTATGGCTACACCTTC